The entry below gives a single TCR beta chain sequence along with its context. Specified treatment: oral pan-JAK inhibitor, 5-10 mg twice daily. As part of sample collection, lesional scalp punch biopsies and peripheral blood were taken from alopecia areata patients. PBMCs, the starting material, were the source of sorted CD4+ and CD8+ T cells. The CDR3 loop spans 16 amino acids. CDR1 and CDR2 (germline): SGHTA, FQGNSA. V trimming: 5 bases; J trimming: 5 bases; junction bases outside the gene matches: 10. The sample originates from a study of CD8+ T cells in alopecia areata. After isolation, RNA underwent reverse transcription to generate cDNA as the sequencing template. TCRdb keeps only in-frame clones here, not all; method: immunoSEQ multiplex PCR. The profile shows about 200,000 clones, about 64% of them singletons.

This chain uses TRBV7-2 with TRBJ1-1, with 11 bases aligning to TRBD1. The TCR originated in a human donor with alopecia areata. Sequenced material: CD4+ T cells sorted from blood, taken at week 4, from a patient treated with tofacitinib. DNA for the CDR3: TGTGCCAGCAGCCCCGGACAGGGGGCTTTTTGGACTGAAGCTTTCTTT. The encoded protein is CASSPGQGAFWTEAFF. The full variable domain, completed using reference TRBV7-2 and TRBJ1-1, is GAGVSQSPSNKVTEKGKDVELRCDPISGHTALYWYRQSLGQGLEFLIYFQGNSAPDKSGLPSDRFSAERTGGSVSTLTIQRTQQEDSAVYLCASSPGQGAFWTEAFFGQGTRLTVV.